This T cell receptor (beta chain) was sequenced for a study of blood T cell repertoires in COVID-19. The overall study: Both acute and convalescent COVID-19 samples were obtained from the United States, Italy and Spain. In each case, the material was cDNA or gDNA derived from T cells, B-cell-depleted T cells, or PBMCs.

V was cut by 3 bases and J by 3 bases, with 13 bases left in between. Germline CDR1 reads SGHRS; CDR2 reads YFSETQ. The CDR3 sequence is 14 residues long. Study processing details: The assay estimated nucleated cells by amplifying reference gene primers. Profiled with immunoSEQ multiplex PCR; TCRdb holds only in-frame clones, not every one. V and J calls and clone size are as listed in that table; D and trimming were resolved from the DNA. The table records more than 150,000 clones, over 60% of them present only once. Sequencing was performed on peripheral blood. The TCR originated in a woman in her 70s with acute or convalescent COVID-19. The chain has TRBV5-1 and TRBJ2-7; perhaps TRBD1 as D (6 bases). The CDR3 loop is CASSSDRGGYEQYF. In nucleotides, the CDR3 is TGCGCCAGCAGCTCGGACAGAGGTGGCTACGAGCAGTACTTC.